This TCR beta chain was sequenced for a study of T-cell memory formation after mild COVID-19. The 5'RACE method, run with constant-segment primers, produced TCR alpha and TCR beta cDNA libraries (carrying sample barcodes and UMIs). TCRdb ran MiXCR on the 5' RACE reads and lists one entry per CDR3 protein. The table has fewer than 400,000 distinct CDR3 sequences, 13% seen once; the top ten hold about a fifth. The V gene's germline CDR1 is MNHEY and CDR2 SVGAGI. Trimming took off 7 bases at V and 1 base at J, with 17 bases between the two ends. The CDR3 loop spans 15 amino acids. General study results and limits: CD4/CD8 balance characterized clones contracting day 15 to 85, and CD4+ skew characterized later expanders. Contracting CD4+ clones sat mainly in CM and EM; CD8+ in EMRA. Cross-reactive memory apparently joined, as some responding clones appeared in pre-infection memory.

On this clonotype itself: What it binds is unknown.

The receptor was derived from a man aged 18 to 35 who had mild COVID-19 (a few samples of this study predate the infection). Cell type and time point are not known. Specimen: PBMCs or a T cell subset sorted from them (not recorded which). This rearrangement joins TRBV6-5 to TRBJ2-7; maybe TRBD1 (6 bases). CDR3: CASNLGGPGSYEQYF. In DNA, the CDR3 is TGTGCCAGCAATCTAGGGGGACCAGGATCCTACGAGCAGTACTTC.